The 22 T cell receptor beta chains reported below all come from one sample, sequenced in a study of cytomegalovirus exposure and HLA in healthy donors (dated by TCRdb to 2017 to 2019). Library prep was done by the immunoSEQ multiplex PCR assay. A mixture of 60 forward primers for TCR Vbeta segments and 13 reverse primers for TCR Jbeta segments was used in the multiplex PCR. This immuneACCESS table, as held by TCRdb, lists in-frame sequences with V and J called but not all clones. Of the missing ones, under half trace to an unresolved V gene in checked studies; the others have no known cause. A total of 200,000 or so clones appear in this sample, 77% of them only once. In total, the top ten clones hold 2.1% of the sample. The sequenced sample was PBMCs. Receptor source: a woman aged 25 to 45 in good health and CMV-seropositive.

The chain employs TRBV28 and TRBJ1-3; D unclear. Trimming shortened V by 3 bases and J by 0 bases, and 12 bases separated the two germline ends. The CDR3 totals 16 residues. Germline V gene sequence: CDR1 MDHEN, CDR2 SYDVKM. This CDR3 reads CASSLGSGFSGNTIYF. The CDR3 DNA reads TGTGCCAGCAGTTTGGGCAGCGGCTTCTCTGGAAACACCATATATTTT.

The chain combines TRBV7-3 with TRBJ1-4; no definite D call. Trimming removed 2 bases from V and 6 bases from J, with 10 bases in between. Germline CDR1 is SGHTA and CDR2 is FQGTGA. The CDR3 consists of 14 residues. CDR3 sequence reads: CASSLPRRDEKLFF. The CDR3 nucleotides read TGTGCCAGCAGCTTACCCCGGAGGGATGAAAAACTGTTTTTT.

The rearrangement uses TRBV9 and TRBJ1-1; D is undetermined. Trimming removed 0 bases from V and 1 base from J, with 7 bases in between. Germline lookup yields CDR1 SGDLS and CDR2 YYNGEE. The CDR3 is 14 residues long. The CDR3 region is CASSVAPGNTEAFF. The CDR3 nucleotides are TGTGCCAGCAGCGTAGCTCCGGGGAACACTGAAGCTTTCTTT.

V is TRBV7-2 and J is TRBJ2-1; TRBD2 matches 7 bases. The CDR3 totals 15 residues. Germline values: CDR1 SGHTA, CDR2 FQGNSA. The trim removed 5 bases at V and 6 bases at J, leaving 10 bases unmatched. In DNA, the CDR3 is TGTGCCAGCAGCACTAGGACTAGGATGGGCAATGAGCAGTTCTTC. Protein product: CASSTRTRMGNEQFF.

The chain has TRBV2 and TRBJ2-7, with 8 bases identical to TRBD2. Germline lookup yields CDR1 SNHLY and CDR2 FYNNEI. Unmatched junction bases numbered 15, after V lost 6 bases and J lost 8 bases. The CDR3 spans 15 residues. The chain's CDR3 is CASSQPGLGVGQQYF. CDR3 DNA sequence: TGTGCCAGCAGCCAGCCGGGACTAGGGGTGGGTCAGCAGTACTTC.

The chain joins TRBV18 to TRBJ2-2; 9 nucleotides agree with TRBD1. J gave up 7 bases and V 1 base, and 7 bases lay outside the gene matches. CDR3 length: 16 amino acids. Germline CDR1 KGHSH, CDR2 LQKENI. CDR3 protein: CASSPQSGQGIGELFF. CDR3 coding DNA: TGTGCCAGCTCACCACAGTCGGGACAGGGTATCGGGGAGCTGTTTTTT.

The J gene is TRBJ1-2, the V gene TRBV28; 10 bases match TRBD1. The V gene end was trimmed by 10 bases and the J gene end by 4 bases; junction bases not matched to a gene: 6. Germline-derived CDR1 and CDR2 are MDHEN and SYDVKM. The CDR3 has 13 amino acids. For the CDR3, the DNA is TGTGCCATCTGGACAGGGGGTTTCTATGGCTACACCTTC. It codes for CAIWTGGFYGYTF.

The V call is TRBV28, the J call TRBJ1-5; TRBD1 matches 7 bases. V trimming: 7 bases; J trimming: 5 bases; junction bases outside the gene matches: 8. CDR3 length equals 14 residues. The germline V gene encodes CDR1 MDHEN and CDR2 SYDVKM. CDR3 sequence (DNA): TGTGCCAGCACCCAAGACAGGGCCTATCAGCCCCAGCATTTT. Protein: CASTQDRAYQPQHF.

The chain recombines TRBV30 with TRBJ1-2; weak D call: TRBD1 (6 bases). CDR1 is GTSNPN and CDR2 is SVGIG in the germline V gene (reference sequence). The CDR3 consists of 13 residues. Deletions cut 5 bases from V and 6 bases from J, with 16 bases between. The CDR3 loop reads CAWVPRPGDGYTF. In DNA form, the CDR3 reads TGTGCCTGGGTCCCAAGACCAGGGGATGGCTACACCTTC.

The gene calls are TRBV28 and TRBJ1-2; 8 bases map to TRBD1. Germline V gives CDR1 MDHEN, CDR2 SYDVKM. CDR3 size: 14 residues. Germline trimming cut 4 bases from V and 4 bases from J; bases unmatched to any gene: 5. The CDR3 DNA reads as TGTGCCAGCAGTTCAGGGGGCGCGAGCTATGGCTACACCTTC. This translates into CASSSGGASYGYTF.

The genes are TRBV28 and TRBJ1-2, with a possible D match to TRBD1 (6 bases). Trimming cost V 7 bases and J 9 bases, with 18 bases left between them. The CDR3 is 13 amino acids. CDR1 MDHEN and CDR2 SYDVKM come from the germline V gene. The CDR3 is CASKGGQGPSYTF. CDR3 nucleotide sequence: TGTGCCAGCAAGGGAGGGCAGGGGCCAAGCTACACCTTC.

This chain uses TRBV27 with TRBJ2-7; a possible D gene is TRBD1 (5 bases). V was pared by 1 base and J by 3 bases, with 10 bases between. The germline V gene encodes CDR1 MNHEY and CDR2 SMNVEV (reference sequence). The length of the CDR3 is 14 residues. The chain's CDR3 is CASSLYSGFYEQYF. The CDR3 region has the DNA TGTGCCAGCAGTTTATACTCAGGGTTCTACGAGCAGTACTTC.

This chain connects TRBV11-2 to TRBJ2-7; TRBD2 matches at 13 bases. Germline CDR1 is SGHAT and CDR2 is FQNNGV. CDR3 size: 16 residues. The V segment lost 6 bases and the J segment 4 bases; nucleotides outside the gene matches: 9. The CDR3 protein is CASSSRTSGGTYEQYF. The CDR3 DNA is TGTGCCAGCAGTTCGCGGACTAGCGGGGGCACTTACGAGCAGTACTTC.

This chain connects TRBV2 to TRBJ1-5, with TRBD1 as a possible D gene (5 bases). CDR1 SNHLY and CDR2 FYNNEI come from the germline V gene. The CDR3 runs to 15 residues. Trimming left V 3 bases short and J 0 bases short, with 9 bases between. Here the CDR3 DNA reads TGTGCCAGCAGTGAGGGGCCTAATAGCAATCAGCCCCAGCATTTT. Translation: CASSEGPNSNQPQHF.

This chain uses TRBV30 with TRBJ1-2; TRBD1 aligns across 7 bases. There are 15 residues in the CDR3. V lost 1 base and J lost 5; bases outside the gene matches: 10. Germline V gene lookup returns CDR1 GTSNPN and CDR2 SVGIG (reference sequence). CDR3 residues: CAWSAGQVQIYGYTF. CDR3 DNA: TGTGCCTGGAGTGCCGGACAGGTACAGATATATGGCTACACCTTC.

This clone was counted between two and nine times. V is TRBV27 and J is TRBJ1-3; D gene unclear. The length of the CDR3 is 13 residues. Between the trimmed V and J ends, which lost 8 bases and 2 bases, there was a span of 10 bases. CDR1 is MNHEY and CDR2 is SMNVEV in the germline V gene (reference sequence). In DNA, the CDR3 is TGTGCCAGCCAAAGCTCGGCTGGAAACACCATATATTTT. Its protein product is CASQSSAGNTIYF.

The CDR3 region is CASSSWPNTEAFF. The CDR3 DNA follows: TGTGCCAGCAGCTCGTGGCCGAACACTGAAGCTTTCTTT. V usage is TRBV7-3 and J usage is TRBJ1-1; D gene ambiguous. V lost 4 bases to trimming and J lost 1 base, with 7 bases between them. The CDR3 spans 13 residues. Germline V gives CDR1 SGHTA, CDR2 FQGTGA.

This chain links TRBV30 with TRBJ2-1; 7 nucleotides match TRBD2. This CDR3 contains 15 residues. The V gene end was trimmed by 1 base and the J gene end by 5 bases; junction bases not matched to a gene: 8. Per the germline V gene, CDR1 is GTSNPN and CDR2 is SVGIG (reference sequence). For the CDR3, the DNA is TGTGCCTGGAGTGGTGGCGGGAGAGATGACAATGAGCAGTTCTTC. Translating gives CAWSGGGRDDNEQFF. The whole variable domain, remainder taken from reference TRBV30 and TRBJ2-1, is SQTIHQWPATLVQPVGSPLSLECTVEGTSNPNLYWYRQAAGRGLQLLFYSVGIGQISSEVPQNLSASRPQDRQFILSSKKLLLSDSGFYLCAWSGGGRDDNEQFFGPGTRLTVL.

This sequence joins TRBV7-9 and TRBJ2-3, with 10 nucleotides matching TRBD2. Per germline, CDR1 SEHNR and CDR2 FQNEAQ (reference sequence). The CDR3 spans 13 residues. The CDR3 loop is CAAGGPVTDTQYF. For the CDR3, the DNA is TGTGCAGCGGGGGGGCCGGTCACAGATACGCAGTATTTT.

This clone was seen once. The J gene is TRBJ2-5, the V gene TRBV2, with 7 bases that match TRBD2. Per the germline V gene, CDR1 is SNHLY and CDR2 is FYNNEI. The V and J ends lost 3 bases and 0 bases, in that order; junction bases with no gene match: 7. The CDR3 has 16 amino acids. CDR3 region: CASSDSSGAHQETQYF. The CDR3 DNA reads as TGTGCCAGCAGTGACTCCAGCGGGGCCCACCAAGAGACCCAGTACTTC.

V gene TRBV19 combines with J gene TRBJ2-1; the D is unclear. CDR3 length: 13 amino acids. CDR1 is LNHDA, CDR2 SQIVND, per germline (reference sequence). V was shortened by 3 bases and J by 7 bases, with 10 bases between the two germline ends. The CDR3 protein is CASSIRSANEQFF. The CDR3 region has the DNA TGTGCCAGTAGTATTAGGAGCGCTAATGAGCAGTTCTTC.

The chain employs TRBV28 and TRBJ1-1; TRBD1 matches at 7 bases. J lost 4 bases, V lost 2 bases, and 4 bases had no gene match. From germline, CDR1 is MDHEN and CDR2 SYDVKM. The CDR3 is 14 residues long. CDR3 protein: CASSLRTGGTEAFF. DNA of the CDR3: TGTGCCAGCAGTTTACGGACAGGCGGCACTGAAGCTTTCTTT.